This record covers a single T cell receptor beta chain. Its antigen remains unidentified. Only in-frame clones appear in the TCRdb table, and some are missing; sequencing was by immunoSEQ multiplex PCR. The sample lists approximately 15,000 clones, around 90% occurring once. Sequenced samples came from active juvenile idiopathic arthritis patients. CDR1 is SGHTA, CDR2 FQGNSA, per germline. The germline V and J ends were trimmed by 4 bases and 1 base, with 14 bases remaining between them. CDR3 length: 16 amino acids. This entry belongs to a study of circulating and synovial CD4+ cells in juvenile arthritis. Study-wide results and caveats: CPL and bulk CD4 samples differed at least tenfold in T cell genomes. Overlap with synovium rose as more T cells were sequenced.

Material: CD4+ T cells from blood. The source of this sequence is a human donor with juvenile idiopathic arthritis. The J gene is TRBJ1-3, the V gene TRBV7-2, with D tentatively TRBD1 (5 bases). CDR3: CASSSASRVSGNTIYF. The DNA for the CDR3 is TGTGCCAGCAGCTCCGCCTCCAGGGTATCTGGAAACACCATATATTTT.